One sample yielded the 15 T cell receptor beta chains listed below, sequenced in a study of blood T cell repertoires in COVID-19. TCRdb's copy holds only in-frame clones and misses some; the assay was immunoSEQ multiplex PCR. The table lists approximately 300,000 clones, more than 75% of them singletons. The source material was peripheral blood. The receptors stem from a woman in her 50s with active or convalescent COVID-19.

CDR3 protein: CASKAGPYEQYF. DNA for the CDR3: TGTGCCAGCAAGGCGGGCCCCTACGAGCAGTACTTC. V and J are TRBV6-5 and TRBJ2-7; TRBD2 might be the D (5 bases). V lost 7 bases and J 2 bases, leaving 9 bases between the germline ends. CDR1 MNHEY and CDR2 SVGAGI come from the germline V gene. This CDR3 contains 12 residues.

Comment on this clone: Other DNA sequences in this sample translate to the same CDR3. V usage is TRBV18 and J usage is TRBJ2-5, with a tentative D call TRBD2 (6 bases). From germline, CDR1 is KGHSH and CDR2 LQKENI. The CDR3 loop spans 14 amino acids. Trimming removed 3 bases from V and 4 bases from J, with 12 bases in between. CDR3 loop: CASSPPGVRETQYF. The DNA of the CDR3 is TGTGCCAGCTCACCCCCGGGAGTTAGAGAGACCCAGTACTTC.

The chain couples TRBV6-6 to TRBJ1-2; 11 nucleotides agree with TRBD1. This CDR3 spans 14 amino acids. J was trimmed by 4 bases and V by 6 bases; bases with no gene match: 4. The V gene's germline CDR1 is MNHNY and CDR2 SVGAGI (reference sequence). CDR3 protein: CASRRDRGTYGYTF. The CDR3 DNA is TGTGCCAGCAGGCGGGACAGGGGGACCTATGGCTACACCTTC.

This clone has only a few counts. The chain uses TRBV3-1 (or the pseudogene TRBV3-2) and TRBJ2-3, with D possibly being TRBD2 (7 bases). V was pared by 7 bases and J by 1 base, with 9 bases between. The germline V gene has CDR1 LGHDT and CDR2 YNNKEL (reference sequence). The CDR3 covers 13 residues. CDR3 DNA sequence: TGTGCCAGCACGGGGGGCCGCACAGATACGCAGTATTTT. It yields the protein CASTGGRTDTQYF.

The CDR3 spells CASSFLTGFGNQPQHF. For the CDR3, the DNA is TGTGCCAGCAGCTTTCTGACAGGTTTCGGAAATCAGCCCCAGCATTTT. This chain connects TRBV7-2 to TRBJ1-5; the D gene is possibly TRBD1 (6 bases). There are 16 residues in the CDR3. The V end lost 3 bases, the J end lost 4 bases, and 16 bases lay between the germline ends. CDR1 and CDR2 from the germline V gene are SGHTA and FQGNSA. The full variable domain, rest sourced from reference TRBV7-2 and TRBJ1-5, is GAGVSQSPSNKVTEKGKDVELRCDPISGHTALYWYRQSLGQGLEFLIYFQGNSAPDKSGLPSDRFSAERTGGSVSTLTIQRTQQEDSAVYLCASSFLTGFGNQPQHFGDGTRLSIL.

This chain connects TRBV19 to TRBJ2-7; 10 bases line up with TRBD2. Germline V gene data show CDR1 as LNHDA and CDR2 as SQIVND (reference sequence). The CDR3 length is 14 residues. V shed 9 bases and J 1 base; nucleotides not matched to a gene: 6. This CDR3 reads CASKTSGMSYEQYF. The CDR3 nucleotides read TGTGCCAGCAAAACTAGCGGGATGTCCTACGAGCAGTACTTC.

CDR3 loop: CASSDGRGIDQPQHF. The CDR3 nucleotides are TGTGCCAGCAGCGACGGCAGGGGGATCGATCAGCCCCAGCATTTT. The chain combines TRBV7-3 with TRBJ1-5, with 7 positions matching TRBD1. Germline V CDR1 and CDR2: SGHTA, FQGTGA. This CDR3 has 15 residues. The trim removed 5 bases at V and 5 bases at J, leaving 9 bases unmatched.

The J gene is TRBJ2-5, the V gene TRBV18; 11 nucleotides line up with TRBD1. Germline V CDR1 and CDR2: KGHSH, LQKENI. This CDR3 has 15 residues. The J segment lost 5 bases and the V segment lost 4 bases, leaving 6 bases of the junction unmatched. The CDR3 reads CASSRGQGALETQYF. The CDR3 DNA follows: TGTGCCAGCTCACGAGGACAGGGGGCTTTGGAGACCCAGTACTTC.

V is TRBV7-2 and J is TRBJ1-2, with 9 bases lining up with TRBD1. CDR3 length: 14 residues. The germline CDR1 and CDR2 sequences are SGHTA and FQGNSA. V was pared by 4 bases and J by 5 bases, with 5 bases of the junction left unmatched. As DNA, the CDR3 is TGTGCCAGCAGCTCCCCGGGACAGGGTTATGGCTACACCTTC. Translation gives CASSSPGQGYGYTF.

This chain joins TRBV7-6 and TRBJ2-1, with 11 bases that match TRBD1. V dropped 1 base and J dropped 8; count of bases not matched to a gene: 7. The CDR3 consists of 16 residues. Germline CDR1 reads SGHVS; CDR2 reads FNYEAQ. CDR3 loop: CASSLGTGGTGDEQFF. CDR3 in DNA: TGTGCCAGCAGCTTAGGGACAGGGGGCACGGGCGATGAGCAGTTCTTC.

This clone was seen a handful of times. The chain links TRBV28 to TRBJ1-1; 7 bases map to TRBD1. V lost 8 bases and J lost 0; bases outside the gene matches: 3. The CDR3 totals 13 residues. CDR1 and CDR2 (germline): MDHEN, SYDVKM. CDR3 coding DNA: TGTGCCAGCCTAGGGGGCATGAACACTGAAGCTTTCTTT. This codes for CASLGGMNTEAFF.

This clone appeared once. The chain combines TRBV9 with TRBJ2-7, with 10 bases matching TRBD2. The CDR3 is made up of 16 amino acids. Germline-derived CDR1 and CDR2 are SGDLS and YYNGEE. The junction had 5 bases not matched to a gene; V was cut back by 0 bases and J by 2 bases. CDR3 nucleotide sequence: TGTGCCAGCAGCGTAGGGAATAGCGGGGGGCCCTACGAGCAGTACTTC. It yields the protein CASSVGNSGGPYEQYF.

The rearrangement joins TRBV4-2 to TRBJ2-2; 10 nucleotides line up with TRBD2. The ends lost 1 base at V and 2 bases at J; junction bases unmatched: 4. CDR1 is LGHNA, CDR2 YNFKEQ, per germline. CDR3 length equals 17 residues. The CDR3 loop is CASSQASSGGNTGELFF. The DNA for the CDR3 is TGTGCCAGCAGCCAAGCCTCTAGCGGGGGAAACACCGGGGAGCTGTTTTTT.

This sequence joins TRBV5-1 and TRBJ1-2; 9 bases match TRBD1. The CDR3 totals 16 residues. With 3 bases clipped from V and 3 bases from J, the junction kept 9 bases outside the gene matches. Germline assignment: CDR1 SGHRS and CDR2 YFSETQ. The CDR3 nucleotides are TGCGCCAGCAGCTCGGGACAGGGCTGGGAGGACTATGGCTACACCTTC. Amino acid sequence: CASSSGQGWEDYGYTF. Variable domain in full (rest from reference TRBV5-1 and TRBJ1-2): KAGVTQTPRYLIKTRGQQVTLSCSPISGHRSVSWYQQTPGQGLQFLFEYFSETQRNKGNFPGRFSGRQFSNSRSEMNVSTLELGDSALYLCASSSGQGWEDYGYTFGSGTRLTVV.

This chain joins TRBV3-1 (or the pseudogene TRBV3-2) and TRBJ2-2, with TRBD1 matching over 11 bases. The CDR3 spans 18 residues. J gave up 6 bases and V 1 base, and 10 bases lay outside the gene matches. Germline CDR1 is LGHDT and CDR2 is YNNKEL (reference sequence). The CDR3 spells CASSQALWTGGAPGELFF. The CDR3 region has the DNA TGTGCCAGCAGCCAAGCACTATGGACAGGGGGCGCCCCCGGGGAGCTGTTTTTT.